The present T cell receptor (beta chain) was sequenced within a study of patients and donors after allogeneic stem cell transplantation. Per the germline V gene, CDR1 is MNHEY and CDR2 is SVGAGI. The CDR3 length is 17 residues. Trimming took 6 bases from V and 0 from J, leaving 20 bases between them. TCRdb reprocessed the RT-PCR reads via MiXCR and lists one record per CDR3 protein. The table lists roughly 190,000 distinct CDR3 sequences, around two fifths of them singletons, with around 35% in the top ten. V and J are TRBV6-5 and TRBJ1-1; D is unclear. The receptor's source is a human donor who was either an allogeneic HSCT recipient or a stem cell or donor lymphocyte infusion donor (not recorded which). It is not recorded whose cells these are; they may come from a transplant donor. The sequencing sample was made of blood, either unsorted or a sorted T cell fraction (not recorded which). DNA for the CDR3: TGTGCCAGCAGCCTATCGAGGCCTGGAGCCATGAACACTGAAGCTTTCTTT. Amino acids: CASSLSRPGAMNTEAFF.